This T cell receptor (beta chain) was obtained from a study of T cell responses to AZD1222 COVID-19 vaccine (dated by TCRdb to the early 2020s). About the investigation overall: AZD1222 recipients whose second dose came at about 4 weeks and those whose second dose came at about 12 weeks were combined into one group, since spike-specific TCR depth and breadth did not differ between the two schedules. TCR sequencing covered 233 trial participants: 207 given two doses of AZD1222 and about 26 given two doses of MenACWY control vaccine. Trial participants were enrolled by age into 18-55, 56-69 and 70-plus year subgroups, with 148, 28 and 57 TCR-sequenced participants respectively. What the study reported, not specific to this receptor: Most participants were white British and females outnumbered males, and the authors suggested that clonal diversity may have been underestimated. No day 14 peak-response samples were available, so repertoires were characterized only after the peak T cell response. In the small 56-69-year group, the increase in depth fell short of significance, most likely because of low power. Only five or six AZD1222 recipients were SARS-CoV-2 seropositive at baseline, limiting conclusions about previously exposed vaccinees. Epitopes outside the regions mutated in the B.1.351 and B.1.1.7 variants were reportedly recognized by nearly half of the unique spike-specific TCRs. Spike-specific TCR breadth and depth rose significantly after two AZD1222 doses compared with day 0 and with MenACWY recipients. CD4 TCRs associated with the vaccine covered the entire spike protein, and the dominant responses were in regions 160-218 and 743-854.

On this clone: There is no known antigen for this receptor. No much larger clone exists at a distance of one base, and base qualities are not known.

The CDR3 regions of human TCRbeta chains were analyzed by immunosequencing. The source study handled its data this way. Repertoire TCRs were checked for matches against a reference library of SARS-CoV-2-specific TCRs that had been generated using the MIRA antigen-specificity platform. Breadth was defined as the fraction of unique TCRs that were SARS-CoV-2-associated, and depth was defined as the fraction of total T cells that were SARS-CoV-2-associated. Each spike-specific TCR was assigned to its reactive spike region and to a CD4 or CD8 class using the MIRA data. Log10-transformed breadth and depth values were compared by one-way ANOVA with Sidak's multiple comparisons tests. In its TCRdb copy, this immuneACCESS table keeps in-frame sequences only and misses some clones. Where compared with another copy, unresolved V genes explain less than half of these, and the others have no known cause. Clonal size and the V and J genes are those of that table, whereas D and trimming came from the DNA. In this sample the table shows about 97,000 clones, about 89% of which occur a single time. The ten top clones hold approximately 7% of the sample.

There are 16 amino acids in the CDR3, from cysteine to phenylalanine inclusive. Only CDR3 DNA is held: 48 bases, read in frame from base 1. From a lookup of the germline V gene, CDR1 and CDR2 are SGHRS and YFSETQ. Germline trimming amounts to 1 base on V and 0 bases on J, with 4 as the count of junction bases outside the gene matches. The sample's time point label, decoded: baseline before first vaccination. The vaccinee samples were drawn from two UK trials, COV001 and COV002, one of which was a single-blind randomized controlled phase 2/3 trial testing AZD1222 (ChAdOx1 nCoV-19) in healthy adults. Trial participant PBMC samples were collected at day 0 and day 28 after the second dose for TCRbeta chain sequencing.

The sequence came from an adult in good health. The sequenced sample was peripheral blood, obtained on day 0 of AZD1222 vaccination. This chain is built from TRBV5-1 and TRBJ2-4; the junction holds 7 bases that match TRBD2. The nucleotide sequence is given as TGCGCCAGCAGCTTGCGGGGGGATCTAGCCAAAAACATTCAGTACTTC. This gives the protein CASSLRGDLAKNIQYF. This CDR3, with the reference TRBV5-1 and TRBJ2-4 proteins standing in past its ends, gives the full variable domain KAGVTQTPRYLIKTRGQQVTLSCSPISGHRSVSWYQQTPGQGLQFLFEYFSETQRNKGNFPGRFSGRQFSNSRSEMNVSTLELGDSALYLCASSLRGDLAKNIQYFGAGTRLSVL.